This T cell receptor beta chain emerged from a study of OX40 agonist ivuxolimab in advanced cancers. The overall study: Patients got intravenous ivuxolimab at 0.01 to 10 mg/kg every 2 weeks. Patients treated during dose escalation were battling hepatocellular carcinoma, melanoma, renal cell or head and neck cancer.

Of note for this clone: No conserved phenylalanine or tryptophan ends this CDR3, so it is likely a read error.

Trimming removed 8 bases from V and 3 bases from J, with 14 bases in between. The CDR3 covers 12 residues. Germline assignment: CDR1 SQVTM and CDR2 ANQGSEA. The method was immunoSEQ multiplex PCR; TCRdb's version includes in-frame clones alone and lacks a portion of them. The profile shows roughly 40,000 clones, 85% to 90% of them singletons. V and J are TRBV29-1 and TRBJ2-7; no reliable D call. This material consisted of CD4+ or CD8+ T cells sorted from blood, taken in a trial of the OX40 agonist ivuxolimab. The source is an adult with an advanced solid tumor such as melanoma, head and neck, liver or kidney cancer. The CDR3 is CSFRVGNYEQYL. CDR3 DNA: TGCAGCTTTAGGGTAGGGAACTACGAGCAGTACCTC.